The 12 T cell receptor beta chains given below trace back to one sample, sequenced in a study of T-cell reconstitution after alpha-beta-depleted transplantation in children. As it was prepared, the TCRbeta library received unique molecular identifiers. TCRdb fed the PCR reads into MiXCR, producing one record per CDR3 protein. The data hold some 390,000 distinct CDR3 sequences, with around 21% observed a single time. The input for sequencing was PBMCs from the stem cell graft donor, taken from the stem cell graft. Receptors were obtained from a human donor who donated a stem cell graft to a child with acute myeloid leukemia.

There are many counts of this clonotype. The rearrangement joins TRBV12-3 or TRBV12-4 to TRBJ1-1; the D is unclear. V was cut by 7 bases and J by 8 bases, with 11 bases left in between. CDR3 length: 11 amino acids. CDR3 loop: CASMRTIEAFF. Written as DNA, the CDR3 is TGTGCCAGCATGAGGACGATCGAAGCTTTCTTT.

This sequence joins TRBV9 and TRBJ2-1; 8 bases are shared with TRBD2. The CDR3 has 16 residues. The V gene end was trimmed by 4 bases and the J gene end by 8 bases; junction bases not matched to a gene: 14. Germline V gives CDR1 SGDLS, CDR2 YYNGEE. The CDR3 nucleotides are TGTGCCAGCAGCCCGAGGACTAGCCTACCTTTGGATGAGCAGTTCTTC. This translates into CASSPRTSLPLDEQFF.

This clonotype was seen repeatedly, ten times or more. The chain carries TRBV7-2 and TRBJ2-3, with D maybe TRBD2 (6 bases). The germline V gene encodes CDR1 SGHTA and CDR2 FQGNSA. The CDR3 length is 15 residues. The V end was cut by 5 bases, the J end by 5 bases, with 17 bases between. The CDR3 DNA reads as TGTGCCAGCAGCCCATCCGCACTAGCAGGAGATACGCAGTATTTT. Residues: CASSPSALAGDTQYF.

This clonotype has just a few counts. The CDR3 reads CASSLAREETQYF. The DNA of the CDR3 is TGTGCCAGCAGCTTGGCCCGGGAGGAGACCCAGTACTTC. The J gene is TRBJ2-5, the V gene TRBV5-6; D might be TRBD2 (6 bases). Germline V lookup: CDR1 SGHDT, CDR2 YYEEEE. CDR3 length: 13 amino acids. V lost 0 bases to trimming and J lost 5 bases, with 8 bases between them.

The chain uses TRBV24-1 and TRBJ2-1; no definite D call. Germline V gene lookup returns CDR1 KGHDR and CDR2 SFDVKD. Trimming shortened V by 3 bases and J by 2 bases, and 10 bases separated the two germline ends. CDR3 length: 15 amino acids. The CDR3 here is CATSDPSVTYNEQFF. The CDR3 DNA is TGTGCCACCAGTGATCCAAGCGTGACCTACAATGAGCAGTTCTTC.

V and J are TRBV2 and TRBJ1-1, with D possibly TRBD1 on 6 matching bases. Germline-derived CDR1 and CDR2 are SNHLY and FYNNEI. The V and J ends lost 4 bases and 5 bases respectively, with 17 bases between them. The CDR3 sequence is 15 residues long. CDR3 amino acids: CASSAMGLQGTEAFF. In DNA, the CDR3 is TGTGCCAGCAGTGCAATGGGCCTTCAGGGGACTGAAGCTTTCTTT. Full variable domain (missing parts from reference TRBV2 and TRBJ1-1): EPEVTQTPSHQVTQMGQEVILRCVPISNHLYFYWYRQILGQKVEFLVSFYNNEISEKSEIFDDQFSVERPDGSNFTLKIRSTKLEDSAMYFCASSAMGLQGTEAFFGQGTRLTVV.

The sample holds many counts of this clonotype. The V call is TRBV20-1, the J call TRBJ2-7; no clear D gene. The germline V gene has CDR1 DFQATT and CDR2 SNEGSKA (reference sequence). The CDR3 totals 11 residues. Trimming took 1 base from V and 2 from J, leaving 3 bases between them. The CDR3 DNA reads as TGCAGTGCTAGAGTTACCTACGAGCAGTACTTC. This encodes CSARVTYEQYF.

This chain uses TRBV19 with TRBJ1-5, with D unclear. V lost 3 bases and J 6 bases, leaving 12 bases between the germline ends. CDR1 is LNHDA, CDR2 SQIVND, per germline (reference sequence). CDR3 length equals 14 residues. The CDR3 loop is CASSMTFEVQPQHF. As DNA, the CDR3 is TGTGCCAGTAGTATGACCTTCGAGGTTCAGCCCCAGCATTTT.

This clonotype was observed many times. The CDR3 loop reads CASSVRDSNTGELFF. CDR3 sequence (DNA): TGTGCCAGCAGTGTCCGGGACAGTAACACCGGGGAGCTGTTTTTT. This chain links TRBV6-1 with TRBJ2-2, with 7 bases matching TRBD1. The CDR3 consists of 15 residues. Germline CDR1 reads MNHNS; CDR2 reads SASEGT. The V and J ends lost 4 bases and 2 bases, in that order; junction bases with no gene match: 4.

This clonotype has a handful of counts. This chain joins TRBV12-3 or TRBV12-4 and TRBJ2-7, with 11 bases lining up with TRBD1. V lost 7 bases to trimming and J lost 4 bases; unmatched junction nucleotides: 6. The CDR3 length is 14 residues. CDR3 in DNA: TGTGCCAGCAACTGGGGGACAGGGGGATACGAGCAGTACTTC. Translated: CASNWGTGGYEQYF.

This clonotype was counted many times. The chain joins TRBV10-3 to TRBJ2-7, with TRBD2 identical over 7 bases. The CDR3 totals 16 residues. Losses at the gene ends were 8 bases for V and 0 bases for J; bases not matched to a gene: 13. Germline V lookup: CDR1 ENHRY, CDR2 SYGVKD. CDR3 DNA sequence: TGTGCCATCTCGGGGGGAAGAACGGCAAGCTCCTACGAGCAGTACTTC. Its translation is CAISGGRTASSYEQYF.

The chain recombines TRBV15 with TRBJ2-7; 7 nucleotides line up with TRBD2. Germline CDR1 LNHNV, CDR2 YYDKDF (reference sequence). Losses at the gene ends were 0 bases for V and 4 bases for J; bases not matched to a gene: 9. The CDR3 totals 16 residues. Here the CDR3 DNA reads TGTGCCACCAGCAGAGAAGAGGGCCTAGCGGTATACGAGCAGTACTTC. The encoded protein is CATSREEGLAVYEQYF.